This note documents a single TCR beta chain sequence. The sample originates from a study of blood T cell repertoires in COVID-19. The method was immunoSEQ multiplex PCR; TCRdb's version includes in-frame clones alone and lacks a portion of them. The sample lists 150,000 or so clones, 88% occurring once. The CDR3 sequence is 14 residues long. V gave up 6 bases and J gave up 3 bases, with 17 bases separating them. Germline CDR1 is GTSNPN and CDR2 is SVGIG (reference sequence). Sequences were obtained from peripheral blood. The rearrangement joins TRBV30 to TRBJ2-5, with D perhaps TRBD1 (5 bases). The sequence was obtained from a woman aged 60-75 years with acute or convalescent COVID-19. CDR3 region: CACSRGLGEETQYF. The CDR3 DNA follows: TGTGCCTGCTCAAGGGGATTGGGTGAAGAGACCCAGTACTTC.